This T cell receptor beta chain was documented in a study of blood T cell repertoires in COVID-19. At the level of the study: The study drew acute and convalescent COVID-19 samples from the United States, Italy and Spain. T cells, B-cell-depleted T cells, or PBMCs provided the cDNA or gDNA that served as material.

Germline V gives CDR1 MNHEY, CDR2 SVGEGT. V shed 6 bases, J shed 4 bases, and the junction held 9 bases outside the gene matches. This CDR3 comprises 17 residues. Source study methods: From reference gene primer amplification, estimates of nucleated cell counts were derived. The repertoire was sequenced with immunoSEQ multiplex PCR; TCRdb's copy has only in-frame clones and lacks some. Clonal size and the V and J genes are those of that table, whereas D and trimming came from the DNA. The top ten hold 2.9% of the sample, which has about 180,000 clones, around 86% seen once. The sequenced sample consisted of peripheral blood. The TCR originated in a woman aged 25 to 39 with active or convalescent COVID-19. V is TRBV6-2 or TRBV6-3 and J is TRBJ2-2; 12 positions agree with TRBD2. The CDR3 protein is CASSDGLAGTLTGELFF. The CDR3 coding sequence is TGTGCCAGCAGCGATGGACTAGCGGGGACACTCACCGGGGAGCTGTTTTTT.